This T cell receptor beta chain came from a study of T cell responses to AZD1222 COVID-19 vaccine. The overall study: Second-dose schedules of about 4 or about 12 weeks were combined.

V gave up 6 bases and J gave up 7 bases; unmatched junction bases: 4. CDR3 length: 14 residues. Germline CDR1 reads MNHEY; CDR2 reads SVGAGI. Some clones are missing from TCRdb's copy, which holds only in-frame ones; the method was immunoSEQ multiplex PCR. The sample has roughly 70,000 clones; around 84% are singletons. As regards this clone: The target antigen is unknown. Other DNA sequences of this sample code for an identical CDR3.

Study results and caveats: Sampling that yielded the repertoires occurred only after the peak T cell response. Following two doses of AZD1222, Spike-specific TCR breadth and depth rose. Baseline seropositivity characterized only 5 or 6 AZD1222 recipients.

The source material was peripheral blood, sampled on day 0 of AZD1222 vaccination. The TCR sequence derives from an adult in good health. J is TRBJ2-1 and V is TRBV6-5, with 12 nucleotides matching TRBD2. CDR3 loop: CASRPLAGGNEQFF. Written as DNA, the CDR3 is TGTGCCAGCAGACCCCTAGCGGGGGGGAATGAGCAGTTCTTC.